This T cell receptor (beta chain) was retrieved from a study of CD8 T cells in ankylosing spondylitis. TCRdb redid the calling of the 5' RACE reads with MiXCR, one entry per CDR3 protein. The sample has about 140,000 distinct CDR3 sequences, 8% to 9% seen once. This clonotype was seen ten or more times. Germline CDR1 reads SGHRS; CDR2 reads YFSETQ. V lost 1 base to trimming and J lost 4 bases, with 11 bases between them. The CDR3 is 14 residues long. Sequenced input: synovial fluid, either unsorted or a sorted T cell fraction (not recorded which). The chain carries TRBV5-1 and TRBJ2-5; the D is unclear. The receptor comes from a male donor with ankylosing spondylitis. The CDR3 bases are TGCGCCAGCAGCTTGTGGGGTACGGGAGAGACCCAGTACTTC. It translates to CASSLWGTGETQYF.